Sequencing of this TCR beta chain was carried out in a study of T cell changes during pregnancy in multiple sclerosis. Only in-frame clones appear in the TCRdb table, and some are missing; sequencing was by immunoSEQ multiplex PCR. The table includes around 37,000 clones, about 90% detected once. There are 14 residues in the CDR3. With V trimmed by 4 bases and J by 4 bases, 5 bases remained unmatched. Per germline, CDR1 SGHDT and CDR2 YYEEEE. The source material was CD8+ T cells from peripheral blood mononuclear cells, sampled before pregnancy. This clonotype was obtained from a female donor with multiple sclerosis, enrolled in a pregnancy study. V is TRBV5-6 and J is TRBJ1-2, with 9 bases matching TRBD1. CDR3 sequence (DNA): TGTGCCAGCAGCGATGGGACAGGGACCTATGGCTACACCTTC. Its protein is CASSDGTGTYGYTF. The entire variable domain, with the rest obtained from reference TRBV5-6 and TRBJ1-2, is as follows: DAGVTQSPTHLIKTRGQQVTLRCSPKSGHDTVSWYQQALGQGPQFIFQYYEEEERQRGNFPDRFSGHQFPNYSSELNVNALLLGDSALYLCASSDGTGTYGYTFGSGTRLTVV.